This is a list of T cell receptor beta chains from one sample in a study of tumor-infiltrating lymphocytes in glioblastoma multiforme. TCRdb redid the calling of the multiplex PCR reads with MiXCR, one entry per CDR3 protein. The table has about 32,000 distinct CDR3 sequences, around 55% seen once. The sample was brain tumor tissue. The receptors come from a male donor with glioblastoma. CDR3s include the opening cysteine and the closing phenylalanine or tryptophan. A D gene is named only where the DNA matches it firmly. Clone size is given for some rows only: seen once, a few or many times, or a class if the clone is expanded.

clone_size,v_call,d_call,j_call,cdr3_nt,cdr3_aa
many,TRBV28,NA,TRBJ2-5,TGTGCCAGCAGTTCGACACCTTGGTACCAAGAGACCCAGTACTTC,CASSSTPWYQETQYF
NA,TRBV29-1,TRBD1,TRBJ1-2,TGCAGCATGAGCGACAGGGGTACAGTTAACTATGGCTACACCTTC,CSMSDRGTVNYGYTF
NA,TRBV6-5,TRBD2,TRBJ2-1,TGTGCCAGCAGTTACGGCGGGAGCTCCTACAATCAGCAGTCCTTC,CASSYGGSSYNQQSF
many,TRBV10-3,NA,TRBJ2-3,TGTGCCATCAGTGATCCGGCGGCCTATAGCACAGATACGCAGTATTTT,CAISDPAAYSTDTQYF
NA,TRBV25-1,NA,TRBJ2-2,TGTGCCAGCAGCTTGACAGATCAAAACACCGGGGAGCTGTTTTTT,CASSLTDQNTGELFF
NA,TRBV4-3,NA,TRBJ2-1,TGCGCCAGCAGCCAAGATGGCCTTTTCGGGCAGTTCTTC,CASSQDGLFGQFF
NA,TRBV5-4,TRBD2,TRBJ2-1,TGTACCAGCAGCCACCGGACTAGGAGCTCCCACAATGAGCAGTTCTTC,CTSSHRTRSSHNEQFF
many,TRBV5-4,TRBD2,TRBJ2-5,TGTGCCAGCAGCTTGGCGGTCAAGCGGGGGACCCAAGAGACCCAGTACTTC,CASSLAVKRGTQETQYF
NA,TRBV6-1,NA,TRBJ1-1,TGTACCAGCAGTAAACTGACTGGACAGAATGAAGCTTTCTTT,CTSSKLTGQNEAFF
NA,TRBV7-2,NA,TRBJ2-5,TGTGCCAGCAGCTCTCCTGGGGTCCCAGAGACCCAGTACTTC,CASSSPGVPETQYF
few,TRBV6-2/TRBV6-3,NA,TRBJ2-3,TGTGCCAGCAGTTATAAGGAGCCGGGCCGGGATACGCAGTATTTT,CASSYKEPGRDTQYF
once,TRBV6-5,NA,TRBJ2-2,TGTGCCAGCATTTACTCACCGCAGGGGGGCACCGGGGAGCTGTTTTTT,CASIYSPQGGTGELFF
NA,TRBV20-1,NA,TRBJ1-6,TGCGGTGCTAAAAACAGGGCGGGATATAATTCACCCCTCCACTTT,CGAKNRAGYNSPLHF
once,TRBV13,NA,TRBJ2-5,TGTGCCAGCAGCTTAGTACGGGGCGGAGGGGTAGAGACCCAGTACTTC,CASSLVRGGGVETQYF
many,TRBV7-8,NA,TRBJ2-1,TGTGCCAGCAGCTTAGATCGAGGGACCGGTGAGCAGTTCTTC,CASSLDRGTGEQFF
NA,TRBV11-1,TRBD2,TRBJ2-5,TGTGCCAGCAGCTTAGCTCCTAGCGGGAGTCTCGAGACCCGGTACTTC,CASSLAPSGSLETRYF
NA,TRBV11-2,TRBD1,TRBJ2-7,TGTGCCAGCAGCATCAGGACAGGCCCCTACGAGCAATACTTC,CASSIRTGPYEQYF
NA,TRBV10-3,NA,TRBJ2-1,TGTGCCATCAGTGATGGGGCTAGCAGTGAGCAGTTCTTC,CAISDGASSEQFF
NA,TRBV2,NA,TRBJ2-5,TGTGCCAGCACATGGATCAGAGAGACCCAGTACTTC,CASTWIRETQYF
NA,TRBV20-1,NA,TRBJ2-3,TGCGATACTCAGCACACAGATACGCAGTATTTT,CDTQHTDTQYF
NA,TRBV20-1,NA,TRBJ1-1,TGCAGTGCCCCTTTAAATGAACAAAAGAACATTGAAGCTTTCTTT,CSAPLNEQKNIEAFF
NA,TRBV10-3,TRBD2,TRBJ2-7,TGTGCCATCAGTGATGTACTAGCGGGAGGATTCAACGAGCAGTGCTTC,CAISDVLAGGFNEQCF
NA,TRBV6-1,TRBD2,TRBJ2-3,TGTGCCGGCAGTGAATGGGGGGGAGAAGGCACAGATACGCAGTATTTT,CAGSEWGGEGTDTQYF
few,TRBV6-5,NA,TRBJ2-6,TGTGCCAGCAGTTACGTGAGCTCTGGGGCCAACGTCCTGACTTTC,CASSYVSSGANVLTF
NA,TRBV14,NA,TRBJ2-5,TGTGCCGGCAGCCAAGCTCTTTTCGAGACCCAGTACTTC,CAGSQALFETQYF
NA,TRBV6-5,NA,TRBJ1-6,TGTGCAGGCACCACCCCCCCGGGGATACCCCTCCACTTT,CAGTTPPGIPLHF
NA,TRBV7-9,NA,TRBJ1-2,TGTGCCAGCGGTAGTATTGCCTATGGCTACACCTTC,CASGSIAYGYTF
NA,TRBV29-1,NA,TRBJ1-2,TGCAGCGTTCCCCACTCTGATTATGGCTACACCTTC,CSVPHSDYGYTF
NA,TRBV4-1,TRBD1,TRBJ1-5,TGCGCCAGCAGCCAGGCCGGGACAGGCCTTAGCAATCAGCCCCAGCATTTT,CASSQAGTGLSNQPQHF
NA,TRBV11-2,TRBD1,TRBJ1-2,TGTGCCAGCAGCGAGCTACAGGGGACCTATGGCTACACCTTC,CASSELQGTYGYTF
NA,TRBV10-3,NA,TRBJ2-4,TGTGCCATCAGTGAAGACAATGGGAACATTCAGTACTTC,CAISEDNGNIQYF
once,TRBV29-1,TRBD2,TRBJ2-3,TGCAGCGTGGGGGGGTTCACAGATACGCAGTATTTT,CSVGGFTDTQYF
few,TRBV7-3,NA,TRBJ2-5,TGTGCCAGCAGCTTAAGAAACGAAGAGACCCAGTACTTC,CASSLRNEETQYF
NA,TRBV6-6,TRBD1,TRBJ2-7,TGTGGCAGCAGTCCACGAGGGCAGGGGGCGATAACCTACGAACAGTACTTC,CGSSPRGQGAITYEQYF
NA,TRBV28,TRBD1,TRBJ1-5,TGTGCCAGCAGTTTATCAGGGGGCAGAAACCAGCCCCAGCGTTTT,CASSLSGGRNQPQRF
many,TRBV28,NA,TRBJ1-1,TGTGCCAGCAGTTTAGGAACAGGGCCCTGGATTAACACTGAAGCTTTCTTT,CASSLGTGPWINTEAFF
NA,TRBV7-9,NA,TRBJ2-7,TGTGCCAGCGGCCTACTATGGGGGGCCGCGCCGGTTGGGACCTACGAGCAGTACTTC,CASGLLWGAAPVGTYEQYF
many,TRBV29-1,TRBD2,TRBJ2-1,TGCAGCGTTTTGGGGGGGGGGGAGATATACAATGAGCAGTTCTTC,CSVLGGGEIYNEQFF
NA,TRBV11-2,TRBD2,TRBJ2-3,TGTGCCAGAAGCCTGGGGGCTAGCGGGGGACGCACAGATACACAGTATTTT,CARSLGASGGRTDTQYF
few,TRBV19,TRBD2,TRBJ2-2,TGTGCCAGTAGCTCCGGGACTAGCGTTTTCCCCGGGGAGCTGTTTTTT,CASSSGTSVFPGELFF
few,TRBV20-1,NA,TRBJ1-1,TGCAGTGATAAAGATTTCGTTACAGCGAACACTGAAGCTTTCTTT,CSDKDFVTANTEAFF